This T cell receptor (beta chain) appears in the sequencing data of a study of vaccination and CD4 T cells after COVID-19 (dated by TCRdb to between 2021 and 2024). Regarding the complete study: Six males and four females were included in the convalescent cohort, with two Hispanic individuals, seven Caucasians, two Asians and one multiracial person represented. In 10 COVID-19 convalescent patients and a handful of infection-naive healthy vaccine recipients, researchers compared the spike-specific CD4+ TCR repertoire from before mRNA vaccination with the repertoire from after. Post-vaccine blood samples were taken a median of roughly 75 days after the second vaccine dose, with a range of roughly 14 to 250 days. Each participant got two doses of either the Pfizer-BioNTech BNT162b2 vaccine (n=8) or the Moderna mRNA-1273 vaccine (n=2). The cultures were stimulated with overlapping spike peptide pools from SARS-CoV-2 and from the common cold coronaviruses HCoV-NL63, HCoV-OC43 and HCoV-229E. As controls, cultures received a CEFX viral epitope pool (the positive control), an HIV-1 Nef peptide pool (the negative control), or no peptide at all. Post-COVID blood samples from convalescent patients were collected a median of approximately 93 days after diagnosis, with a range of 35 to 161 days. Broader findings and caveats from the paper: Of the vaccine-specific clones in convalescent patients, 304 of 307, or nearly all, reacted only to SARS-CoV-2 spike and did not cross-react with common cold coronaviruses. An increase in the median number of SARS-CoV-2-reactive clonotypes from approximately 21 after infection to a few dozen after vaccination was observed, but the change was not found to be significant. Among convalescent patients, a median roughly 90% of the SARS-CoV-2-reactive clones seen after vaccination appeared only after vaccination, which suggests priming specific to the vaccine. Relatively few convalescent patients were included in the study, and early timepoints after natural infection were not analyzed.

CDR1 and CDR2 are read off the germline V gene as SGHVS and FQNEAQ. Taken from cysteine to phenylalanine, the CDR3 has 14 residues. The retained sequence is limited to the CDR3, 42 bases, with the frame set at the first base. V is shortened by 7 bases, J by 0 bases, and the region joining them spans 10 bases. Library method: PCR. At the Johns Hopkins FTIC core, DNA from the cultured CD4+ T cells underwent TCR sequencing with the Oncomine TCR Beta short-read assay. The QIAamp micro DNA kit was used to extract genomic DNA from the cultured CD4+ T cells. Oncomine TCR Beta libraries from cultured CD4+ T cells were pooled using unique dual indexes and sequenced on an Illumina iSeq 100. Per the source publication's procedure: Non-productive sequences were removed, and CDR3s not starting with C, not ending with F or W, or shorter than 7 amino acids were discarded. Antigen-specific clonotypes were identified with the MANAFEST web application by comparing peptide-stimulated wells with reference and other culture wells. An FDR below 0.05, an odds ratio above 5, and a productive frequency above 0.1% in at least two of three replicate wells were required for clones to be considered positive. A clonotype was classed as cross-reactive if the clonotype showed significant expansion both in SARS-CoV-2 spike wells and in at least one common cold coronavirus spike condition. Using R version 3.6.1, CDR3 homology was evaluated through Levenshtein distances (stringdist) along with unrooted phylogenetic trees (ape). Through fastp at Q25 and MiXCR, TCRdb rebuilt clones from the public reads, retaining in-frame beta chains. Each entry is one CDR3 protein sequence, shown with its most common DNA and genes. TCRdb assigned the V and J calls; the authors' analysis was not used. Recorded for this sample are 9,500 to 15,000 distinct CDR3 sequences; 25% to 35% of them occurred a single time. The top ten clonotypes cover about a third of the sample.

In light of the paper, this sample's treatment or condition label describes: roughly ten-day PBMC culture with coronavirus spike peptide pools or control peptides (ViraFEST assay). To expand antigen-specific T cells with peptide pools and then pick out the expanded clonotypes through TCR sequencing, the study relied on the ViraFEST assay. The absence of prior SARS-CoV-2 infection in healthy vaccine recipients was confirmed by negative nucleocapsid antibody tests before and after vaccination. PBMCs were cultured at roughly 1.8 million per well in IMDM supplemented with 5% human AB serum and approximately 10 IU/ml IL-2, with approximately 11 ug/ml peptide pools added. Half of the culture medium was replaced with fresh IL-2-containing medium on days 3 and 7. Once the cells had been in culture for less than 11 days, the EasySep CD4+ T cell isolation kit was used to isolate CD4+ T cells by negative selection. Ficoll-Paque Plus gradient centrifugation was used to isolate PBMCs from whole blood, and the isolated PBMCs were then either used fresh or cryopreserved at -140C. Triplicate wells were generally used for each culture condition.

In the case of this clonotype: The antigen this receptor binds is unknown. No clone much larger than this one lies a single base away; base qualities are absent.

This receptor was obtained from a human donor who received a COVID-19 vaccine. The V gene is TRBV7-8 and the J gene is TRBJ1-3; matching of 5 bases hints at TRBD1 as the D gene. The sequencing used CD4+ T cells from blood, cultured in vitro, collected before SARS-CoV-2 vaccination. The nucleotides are TGTGCCAGCACGGGACGGCCCTCTGGAAACACCATATATTTT. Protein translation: CASTGRPSGNTIYF.